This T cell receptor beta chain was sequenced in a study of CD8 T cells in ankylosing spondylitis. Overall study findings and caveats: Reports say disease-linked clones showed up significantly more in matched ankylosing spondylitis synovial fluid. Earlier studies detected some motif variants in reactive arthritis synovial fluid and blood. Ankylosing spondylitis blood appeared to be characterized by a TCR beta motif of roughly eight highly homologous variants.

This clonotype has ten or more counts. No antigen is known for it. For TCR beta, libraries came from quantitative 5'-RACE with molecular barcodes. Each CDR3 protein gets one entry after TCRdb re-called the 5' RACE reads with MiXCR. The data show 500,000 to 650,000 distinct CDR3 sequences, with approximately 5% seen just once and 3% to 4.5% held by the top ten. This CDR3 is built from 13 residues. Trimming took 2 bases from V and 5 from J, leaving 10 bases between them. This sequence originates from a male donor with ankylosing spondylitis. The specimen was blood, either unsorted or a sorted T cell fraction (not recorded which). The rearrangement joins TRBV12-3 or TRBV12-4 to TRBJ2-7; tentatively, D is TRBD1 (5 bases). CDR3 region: CASSLFQGNEQYF. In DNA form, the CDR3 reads TGTGCCAGCAGTTTATTTCAGGGCAACGAGCAGTACTTC.